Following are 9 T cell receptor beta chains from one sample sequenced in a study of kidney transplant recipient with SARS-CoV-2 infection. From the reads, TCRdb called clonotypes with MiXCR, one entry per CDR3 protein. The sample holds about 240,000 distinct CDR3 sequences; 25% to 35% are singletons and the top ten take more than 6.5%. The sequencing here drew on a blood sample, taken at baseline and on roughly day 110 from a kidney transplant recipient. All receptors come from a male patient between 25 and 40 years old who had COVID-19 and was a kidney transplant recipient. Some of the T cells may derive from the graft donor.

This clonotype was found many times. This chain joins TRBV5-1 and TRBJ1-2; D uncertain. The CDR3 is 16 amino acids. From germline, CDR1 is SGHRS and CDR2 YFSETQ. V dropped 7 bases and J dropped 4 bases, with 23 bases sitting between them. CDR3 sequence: CASREISVRKTYGYTF. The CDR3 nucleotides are TGCGCCAGCCGGGAAATATCGGTTCGAAAGACCTATGGCTACACCTTC.

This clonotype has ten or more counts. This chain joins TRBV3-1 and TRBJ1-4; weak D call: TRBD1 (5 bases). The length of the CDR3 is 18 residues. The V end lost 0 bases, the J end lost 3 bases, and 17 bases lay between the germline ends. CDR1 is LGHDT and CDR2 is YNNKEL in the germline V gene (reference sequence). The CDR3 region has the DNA TGTGCCAGCAGCCAAGAGGGGCAGGGATACGGAGCTAATGAAAAACTGTTTTTT. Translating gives CASSQEGQGYGANEKLFF.

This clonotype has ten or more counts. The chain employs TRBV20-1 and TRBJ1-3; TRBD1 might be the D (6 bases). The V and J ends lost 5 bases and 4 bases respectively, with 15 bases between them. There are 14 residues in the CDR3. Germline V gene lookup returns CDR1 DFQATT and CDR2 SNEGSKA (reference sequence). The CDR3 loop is CSADAGQLGNTIYF. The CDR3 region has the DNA TGCAGTGCTGACGCTGGACAGCTAGGAAACACCATATATTTT.

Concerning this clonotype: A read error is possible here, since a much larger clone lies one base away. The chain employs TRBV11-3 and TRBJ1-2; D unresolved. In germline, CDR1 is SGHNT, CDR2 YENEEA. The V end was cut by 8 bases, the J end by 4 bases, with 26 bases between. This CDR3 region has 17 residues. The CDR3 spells CASGAVYDLGKTYGYTF. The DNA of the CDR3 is TGTGCCAGCGGCGCAGTGTACGATCTCGGAAAGACCTATGGCTACACCTTC.

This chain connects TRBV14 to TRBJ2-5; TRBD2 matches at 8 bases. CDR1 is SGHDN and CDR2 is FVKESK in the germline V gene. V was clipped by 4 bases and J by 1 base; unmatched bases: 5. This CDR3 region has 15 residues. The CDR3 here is CASSPTGGGQETQYF. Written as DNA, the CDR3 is TGTGCCAGCAGCCCCACGGGGGGGGGCCAAGAGACCCAGTACTTC.

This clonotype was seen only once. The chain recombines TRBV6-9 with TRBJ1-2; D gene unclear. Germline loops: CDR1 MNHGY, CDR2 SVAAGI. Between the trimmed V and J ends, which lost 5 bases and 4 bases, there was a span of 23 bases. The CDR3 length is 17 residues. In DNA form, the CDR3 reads TGTGCCAGCAGTGCGACGCGGCCTTACGGAAAGACCTATGGCTACACCTTC. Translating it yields CASSATRPYGKTYGYTF.

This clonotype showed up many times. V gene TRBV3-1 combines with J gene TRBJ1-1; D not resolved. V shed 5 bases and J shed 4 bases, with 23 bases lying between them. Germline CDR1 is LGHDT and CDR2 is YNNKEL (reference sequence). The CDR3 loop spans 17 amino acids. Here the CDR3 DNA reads TGTGCCAGCAGCAGAACAGTTCCCATTTCAATTCGCACTGAAGCTTTCTTT. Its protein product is CASSRTVPISIRTEAFF.

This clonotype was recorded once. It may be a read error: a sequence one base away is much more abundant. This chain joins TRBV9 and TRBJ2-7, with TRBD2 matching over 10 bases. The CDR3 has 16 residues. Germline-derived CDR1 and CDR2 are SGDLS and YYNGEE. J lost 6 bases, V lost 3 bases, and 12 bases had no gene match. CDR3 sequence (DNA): TGTGCCAGCAGCGCGTCGGTAGCGGGAGGAGGAGGCGAGCAGTACTTC. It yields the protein CASSASVAGGGGEQYF.

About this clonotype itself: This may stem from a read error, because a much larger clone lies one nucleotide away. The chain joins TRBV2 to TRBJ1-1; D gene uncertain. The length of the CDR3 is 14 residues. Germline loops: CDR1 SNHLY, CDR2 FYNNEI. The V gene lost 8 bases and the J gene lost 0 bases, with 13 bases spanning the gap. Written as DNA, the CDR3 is TGTGCCAGCGGACTAGGCAAATTGAACACTGAAGCTTTCTTT. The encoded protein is CASGLGKLNTEAFF.